The 4 T cell receptor beta chains reported below all come from one sample, sequenced in a study of blood T cell repertoires in COVID-19. Some clones are missing from TCRdb's copy, which holds only in-frame ones; the method was immunoSEQ multiplex PCR. The table shows around 250,000 clones, with about 87% occurring only once. Sequencing was performed on PBMCs or T cells enriched from blood (not recorded which). The receptors shown here come from a woman in her 30s with acute COVID-19.

The chain carries TRBV19 and TRBJ1-5; D possibly corresponds to TRBD1 (6 bases). The CDR3 runs 16 residues. The V end was cut by 5 bases, the J end by 8 bases, with 22 bases between. CDR1 and CDR2 (germline): LNHDA, SQIVND (reference sequence). The CDR3 spells CASSLPGGQVTKPQHF. The CDR3 bases are TGTGCCAGTAGTCTCCCGGGGGGGCAAGTCACCAAGCCCCAGCATTTT. The complete variable domain, with remaining parts taken from reference TRBV19 and TRBJ1-5, reads DGGITQSPKYLFRKEGQNVTLSCEQNLNHDAMYWYRQDPGQGLRLIYYSQIVNDFQKGDIAEGYSVSREKKESFPLTVTSAQKNPTAFYLCASSLPGGQVTKPQHFGDGTRLSIL.

This chain links TRBV28 with TRBJ2-7; TRBD1 matches at 7 bases. V trimming: 4 bases; J trimming: 0 bases; junction bases outside the gene matches: 0. The CDR3 totals 13 residues. Germline CDR1 and CDR2: MDHEN and SYDVKM. CDR3 sequence: CASSWDSSYEQYF. The CDR3 region has the DNA TGTGCCAGCAGTTGGGACAGCTCCTACGAGCAGTACTTC.

This clone was counted a single time. CDR3 protein: CASSDRQSSEQFF. For the CDR3, the DNA is TGTGCCAGCTCCGACAGGCAGTCCAGTGAGCAGTTCTTC. This chain connects TRBV14 to TRBJ2-1; perhaps TRBD1 as D (6 bases). The CDR3 has 13 residues. The V gene's germline CDR1 is SGHDN and CDR2 FVKESK. Trimming stripped 8 bases from V and 9 bases from J, with 17 bases between.

The V gene is TRBV28, the J gene TRBJ1-1; 8 positions agree with TRBD1. The CDR3 runs to 15 residues. V trimming: 4 bases; J trimming: 1 base; junction bases outside the gene matches: 5. Germline lookup yields CDR1 MDHEN and CDR2 SYDVKM. This CDR3 is CASSSAGGPNTEAFF. The CDR3 DNA reads as TGTGCCAGCAGTTCCGCAGGGGGCCCGAACACTGAAGCTTTCTTT.